Listed below are T cell receptor beta chains from one sample, sequenced in a study of blood T cells in healthy people across ages. TCRdb re-called the 5' RACE reads with MiXCR, one entry per CDR3 protein. This table has fewer than 900,000 distinct CDR3 sequences, around 40% appearing once. Sequencing was performed on blood. These receptors all come from a woman aged 55-69 years in good health. CDR3s include the opening cysteine and the closing phenylalanine or tryptophan. A D gene is named only where the DNA matches it firmly. A clone size is listed for some rows: how often the clone was seen (once, few, many), or a class if it is expanded.

J gene: TRBJ1-2
D gene: TRBD1
clone size: .
V gene: TRBV7-3
CDR3 DNA: TGTGCCAGCAGCTTAACGGGACAGGGAGACTATGGCTACACCTTC
CDR3 protein: CASSLTGQGDYGYTF

J gene: TRBJ2-5
D gene: .
clone size: .
V gene: TRBV7-6
CDR3 DNA: TGTGCCAGCAGCTTAGCGGGCGGAGGGCGAACTAATGAGCAGTACTTC
CDR3 protein: CASSLAGGGRTNEQYF

J gene: TRBJ1-1
D gene: .
clone size: .
V gene: TRBV5-1
CDR3 DNA: TGCGCCAGCAGCTTAATGACGAACACTGAAGCTTTCTTT
CDR3 protein: CASSLMTNTEAFF

J gene: TRBJ2-1
D gene: .
clone size: few
V gene: TRBV20-1
CDR3 DNA: TGCAGTGCTCCCCATGAGCTCAGGACCTCCTACAATGAGCAGTTCTTC
CDR3 protein: CSAPHELRTSYNEQFF

J gene: TRBJ2-7
D gene: TRBD2
clone size: few
V gene: TRBV20-1
CDR3 DNA: TGCAGTGCCCGGATTAGCGGGAACTCCTACGAGCAGTACTTC
CDR3 protein: CSARISGNSYEQYF

J gene: TRBJ2-7
D gene: .
clone size: .
V gene: TRBV4-1
CDR3 DNA: TGCGCCAGCAGCCAAGATGCCCCGGGGGTCTCCTACAATGAGCAGTACTTC
CDR3 protein: CASSQDAPGVSYNEQYF

J gene: TRBJ2-5
D gene: TRBD2
clone size: many
V gene: TRBV20-1
CDR3 DNA: TGCAGTGCGGAGCGGGGGCAAGAGACCCAGTACTTC
CDR3 protein: CSAERGQETQYF

J gene: TRBJ1-2
D gene: .
clone size: .
V gene: TRBV10-3
CDR3 DNA: TGTGCCATCAAGGATGTCAGGGCGGAGGGCTACACCTTC
CDR3 protein: CAIKDVRAEGYTF

J gene: TRBJ2-7
D gene: .
clone size: few
V gene: TRBV9
CDR3 DNA: TGTGCCAGCAGCGTAGAATATGGGACACTCTACGAGCAGTACTTC
CDR3 protein: CASSVEYGTLYEQYF

J gene: TRBJ2-1
D gene: TRBD2
clone size: .
V gene: TRBV5-1
CDR3 DNA: TGCGCCAGCAGCCCATCGACTAGCGGGGGCCTCAATGAGCAGTTCTTC
CDR3 protein: CASSPSTSGGLNEQFF

J gene: TRBJ2-7
D gene: .
clone size: .
V gene: TRBV5-1
CDR3 DNA: TGCGCCAGCAGCTTGGCAGGGATACAATACGAGCAGTACTTC
CDR3 protein: CASSLAGIQYEQYF

J gene: TRBJ2-5
D gene: TRBD2
clone size: few
V gene: TRBV7-2
CDR3 DNA: TGTGCCAGCAGCTTAGAATCTGGGCGGGAGCAGTACTTC
CDR3 protein: CASSLESGREQYF

J gene: TRBJ2-5
D gene: .
clone size: .
V gene: TRBV4-2
CDR3 DNA: TGTGCCAGCAGCCAAGATTTCGGCGGGATTGGTATCAACAATGAGCAGTACTTC
CDR3 protein: CASSQDFGGIGINNEQYF

J gene: TRBJ2-1
D gene: TRBD2
clone size: .
V gene: TRBV3-1
CDR3 DNA: TGTGCCAGCAGGTTAAGGACTAGCGGTAACAATGAGCAGTTCTTC
CDR3 protein: CASRLRTSGNNEQFF

J gene: TRBJ2-3
D gene: .
clone size: .
V gene: TRBV20-1
CDR3 DNA: TGCAGTGCTAGCGTCCTCGGATTCGCTGATACGCAGTATTTT
CDR3 protein: CSASVLGFADTQYF

J gene: TRBJ2-7
D gene: TRBD1
clone size: .
V gene: TRBV3-1
CDR3 DNA: TGTGCCAGCAGCCGGGGACGCGACAGGGCTTGGGGCGAGCAGTACTTC
CDR3 protein: CASSRGRDRAWGEQYF

J gene: TRBJ2-2
D gene: .
clone size: .
V gene: TRBV6-2/TRBV6-3
CDR3 DNA: TGTGCCAGCAGTTACTCCCCCAGCGCGAACACCGGGGAGCTGTTTTTT
CDR3 protein: CASSYSPSANTGELFF

J gene: TRBJ2-7
D gene: TRBD1
clone size: .
V gene: TRBV9
CDR3 DNA: TGTGCCAGCAGCGTAGAGGGGGCGATCCCCTACGAGCAGTACTTC
CDR3 protein: CASSVEGAIPYEQYF

J gene: TRBJ2-3
D gene: TRBD2
clone size: .
V gene: TRBV20-1
CDR3 DNA: TGCAGTGCTTTTAGCGGGGGTAGCACAGATACGCAGTATTTT
CDR3 protein: CSAFSGGSTDTQYF

J gene: TRBJ2-1
D gene: .
clone size: .
V gene: TRBV20-1
CDR3 DNA: TGCAGTGCTAGTTCCGGGTGGAATGAGCAGTTCTTC
CDR3 protein: CSASSGWNEQFF

J gene: TRBJ1-4
D gene: TRBD1
clone size: .
V gene: TRBV29-1
CDR3 DNA: TGCAGCGTTTCCCGGGACAGGGGTGGTGAAAAACTGTTTTTT
CDR3 protein: CSVSRDRGGEKLFF

J gene: TRBJ2-5
D gene: TRBD2
clone size: many
V gene: TRBV7-2
CDR3 DNA: TGTGCCAGCAGCTGGCAACTTCTAGCGGGGGGTCCTGGGGCCCAGTACTTC
CDR3 protein: CASSWQLLAGGPGAQYF

J gene: TRBJ1-4
D gene: .
clone size: many
V gene: TRBV5-1
CDR3 DNA: TGCGCCAGCAGCTTGGCCCCCCCGGGCGTAAATGAAAAACTGTTTTTT
CDR3 protein: CASSLAPPGVNEKLFF

J gene: TRBJ2-5
D gene: .
clone size: .
V gene: TRBV29-1
CDR3 DNA: TGCAGCGTCGAAAGAGGGGAGACCCAGTACTTC
CDR3 protein: CSVERGETQYF